The 9 T cell receptor beta chains below come from one sample, sequenced in a study of identifying expanded T cells in peripheral blood. The repertoire was sequenced with immunoSEQ multiplex PCR; TCRdb's copy has only in-frame clones and lacks some. The sample holds around 95,000 clones, over 80% seen once. The sample comprised blood. These receptors originate from a person aged 18 to 75 in good health.

The gene calls are TRBV5-1 and TRBJ2-1, with TRBD2 matching over 12 bases. The V gene end was trimmed by 1 base and the J gene end by 9 bases; junction bases not matched to a gene: 8. The germline gives CDR1 SGHRS, CDR2 YFSETQ. This CDR3 has 16 amino acids. CDR3: CASSLSSGGAVSEQFF. In DNA, the CDR3 is TGCGCCAGCAGCTTGTCTAGCGGGGGGGCTGTCAGTGAGCAGTTCTTC.

This sequence joins TRBV19 and TRBJ1-4, with 12 bases lining up with TRBD1. V was clipped by 10 bases and J by 10 bases; unmatched bases: 16. The CDR3 is made up of 16 amino acids. The germline V gene encodes CDR1 LNHDA and CDR2 SQIVND (reference sequence). CDR3 protein: CATHGGTGGVIGKLFF. DNA of the CDR3: TGTGCCACCCACGGTGGGACAGGGGGCGTCATAGGAAAACTGTTTTTT.

The table lists this clone with a few counts. This rearrangement joins TRBV6-1 to TRBJ2-7; 10 nucleotides match TRBD1. Trimming at V came to 4 bases and at J to 6 bases, leaving 6 bases not matched to a gene. CDR3 length: 14 residues. Germline loops: CDR1 MNHNS, CDR2 SASEGT. The CDR3 sequence is CASSALGQGTEQYF. DNA of the CDR3: TGTGCCAGCAGTGCTCTGGGACAGGGGACCGAGCAGTACTTC.

The chain carries TRBV6-5 and TRBJ2-1, with D uncertain. The germline CDR1 and CDR2 sequences are MNHEY and SVGAGI. CDR3 size: 12 residues. The ends were cut back, 4 bases at V and 6 bases at J, with 7 bases in the middle. The CDR3 spells CASSLASNEQFF. The CDR3 nucleotides read TGTGCCAGCAGTTTAGCTTCCAATGAGCAGTTCTTC.

The chain carries TRBV5-4 and TRBJ2-2, with 7 bases matching TRBD2. The CDR3 has 18 residues. CDR1 and CDR2 from the germline V gene are SGHNT and YYREEE (reference sequence). The V and J ends lost 1 base and 0 bases, in that order; junction bases with no gene match: 9. The CDR3 sequence: CASSLMGTTSANTGELFF. The CDR3 DNA reads TGTGCCAGCAGCTTGATGGGGACTACAAGTGCGAACACCGGGGAGCTGTTTTTT.

The V call is TRBV19, the J call TRBJ1-2; D not certain. The CDR3 spans 13 residues. Germline values: CDR1 LNHDA, CDR2 SQIVND (reference sequence). Trimming took 4 bases from V and 1 from J, leaving 7 bases between them. The CDR3 is CASSRSGNYGYTF. The CDR3 bases are TGTGCCAGTAGTAGGTCAGGTAACTATGGCTACACCTTC.

This chain connects TRBV19 to TRBJ1-2; D unclear. The length of the CDR3 is 15 residues. Trimming removed 4 bases from V and 6 bases from J, with 18 bases in between. CDR1 is LNHDA, CDR2 SQIVND, per germline (reference sequence). CDR3 residues: CASSSETLGRNGYTF. The CDR3 DNA reads TGTGCCAGTAGTAGTGAGACCCTAGGCCGTAATGGCTACACCTTC.

The chain has TRBV7-3 and TRBJ2-6; D call uncertain. The CDR3 covers 16 residues. The germline V gene encodes CDR1 SGHTA and CDR2 FQGTGA. Trimming removed 2 bases from V and 2 bases from J, with 10 bases in between. This chain's CDR3 is CASSLSKDPGANVLTF. The CDR3 DNA sequence: TGTGCCAGCAGCTTATCGAAAGATCCTGGGGCCAACGTCCTGACTTTC.

This chain joins TRBV6-5 and TRBJ2-3; D possibly uses TRBD1 or TRBD2 (5 bases each). The V end lost 5 bases, the J end lost 0 bases, and 12 bases lay between the germline ends. Germline CDR1 reads MNHEY; CDR2 reads SVGAGI. This CDR3 is built from 15 residues. CDR3 amino acids: CASSAPGLSTDTQYF. The DNA for the CDR3 is TGTGCCAGCAGTGCCCCGGGGCTAAGCACAGATACGCAGTATTTT.